This passage covers 26 T cell receptor beta chains from one sample sequenced in a study of cytomegalovirus exposure and HLA in healthy donors. The PCR used 60 Vbeta and 13 Jbeta primers. Here immunoSEQ multiplex PCR was the method, and the copy in TCRdb shows in-frame clones only, minus some. Found here are around 180,000 clones, 75% to 85% of them singletons; the top ten hold 1.5% to 2%. Input material: PBMCs. The receptors stem from a woman between 50 and 59 years old in good health and CMV-seronegative.

The chain links TRBV9 to TRBJ2-6, with D possibly being TRBD1 (5 bases). Germline CDR1 is SGDLS and CDR2 is YYNGEE. The CDR3 consists of 18 residues. V was shortened by 3 bases and J by 0 bases, with 16 bases between the two germline ends. The CDR3 protein is CASSAQGVGLSGANVLTF. The CDR3, as DNA: TGTGCCAGCAGCGCCCAGGGTGTGGGGCTCTCTGGGGCCAACGTCCTGACTTTC.

In this sample, this clone turned up a few times. The V gene is TRBV11-1, the J gene TRBJ2-1, with D possibly being TRBD2 (5 bases). Germline CDR1 reads SGHAT; CDR2 reads FQDESV (reference sequence). CDR3 length equals 13 residues. Trimming removed 6 bases at V and 9 bases at J, with 15 bases between. In DNA, the CDR3 is TGTGCCAGCAGTCTTAGGGTAGCGCTTGAGCAGTTCTTC. This encodes CASSLRVALEQFF. The full variable domain, completed using reference TRBV11-1 and TRBJ2-1, is EAEVAQSPRYKITEKSQAVAFWCDPISGHATLYWYRQILGQGPELLVQFQDESVVDDSQLPKDRFSAERLKGVDSTLKIQPAELGDSAMYLCASSLRVALEQFFGPGTRLTVL.

This chain uses TRBV7-9 with TRBJ2-1; D possibly corresponds to TRBD2 (5 bases). CDR3 length equals 16 residues. The ends were cut back, 5 bases at V and 1 base at J, with 15 bases in the middle. In germline, CDR1 is SEHNR, CDR2 FQNEAQ (reference sequence). The CDR3 spells CASSITRGSSYNEQFF. For the CDR3, the DNA is TGTGCCAGCAGCATTACCCGAGGGTCATCCTACAATGAGCAGTTCTTC. The full variable domain, rest sourced from reference TRBV7-9 and TRBJ2-1, is DTGVSQNPRHKITKRGQNVTFRCDPISEHNRLYWYRQTLGQGPEFLTYFQNEAQLEKSRLLSDRFSAERPKGSFSTLEIQRTEQGDSAMYLCASSITRGSSYNEQFFGPGTRLTVL.

The chain employs TRBV6-5 and TRBJ1-4; TRBD1 agrees at 7 bases. Germline V lookup: CDR1 MNHEY, CDR2 SVGAGI. V dropped 8 bases and J dropped 8; count of bases not matched to a gene: 8. The CDR3 has 13 amino acids. CDR3 DNA sequence: TGTGCCAGCCGCGGGACAGTAGGAGAAAAACTGTTTTTT. It translates to CASRGTVGEKLFF.

The rearrangement uses TRBV6-5 and TRBJ2-1; D is possibly TRBD2 (6 bases). With 6 bases removed from V and 4 bases from J, the gap between germline ends came to 13 bases. Germline CDR1 reads MNHEY; CDR2 reads SVGAGI. CDR3 length equals 14 residues. The CDR3 reads CASRPERVYNEQFF. The DNA of the CDR3 is TGTGCCAGCAGGCCCGAGCGGGTATACAATGAGCAGTTCTTC.

CDR3 coding DNA: TGTGCCAGCAGCTTGGGGCAGGGGAGAGAGACCCAGTACTTC. Its protein product is CASSLGQGRETQYF. The V gene is TRBV5-6, the J gene TRBJ2-5; tentative D call: TRBD1 (6 bases). Looked up from germline, CDR1 is SGHDT and CDR2 is YYEEEE. The CDR3 consists of 14 residues. V was shortened by 0 bases and J by 4 bases, with 10 bases between the two germline ends.

This chain connects TRBV19 to TRBJ2-7; the match to TRBD2 covers 13 bases. The CDR3 spans 16 residues. Germline V gene lookup returns CDR1 LNHDA and CDR2 SQIVND (reference sequence). V shed 4 bases and J 4 bases; nucleotides not matched to a gene: 7. The chain's CDR3 is CASSTRLAGGTYEQYF. CDR3 sequence (DNA): TGTGCCAGTAGTACGAGACTAGCGGGAGGAACATACGAGCAGTACTTC.

The chain carries TRBV28 and TRBJ2-1, with 7 positions matching TRBD2. Germline CDR1 and CDR2: MDHEN and SYDVKM. The CDR3 spans 18 residues. The V and J ends lost 1 base and 3 bases, in that order; junction bases with no gene match: 12. CDR3 loop: CASSLFGGASGGYNEQFF. The CDR3 DNA reads as TGTGCCAGCAGTTTATTCGGCGGGGCTAGCGGAGGCTACAATGAGCAGTTCTTC.

The genes are TRBV4-3 and TRBJ2-7, with 11 nucleotides matching TRBD1. Losses at the gene ends were 5 bases for V and 3 bases for J; bases not matched to a gene: 6. This CDR3 has 15 amino acids. The germline V gene encodes CDR1 LGHNA and CDR2 YSLEER. In nucleotides, the CDR3 is TGCGCCAGCAGCGCAGGGACAGGGGGGATCTACGAGCAGTACTTC. It codes for CASSAGTGGIYEQYF.

This clone was picked up a small number of times. This chain uses TRBV5-1 with TRBJ2-1, with 13 bases lining up with TRBD2. CDR1 SGHRS and CDR2 YFSETQ come from the germline V gene. The CDR3 is made up of 19 amino acids. Trimming removed 4 bases from V and 2 bases from J; junction bases left unmatched: 12. This chain's CDR3 is CASSPGLAGAPNPYNEQFF. The CDR3 DNA reads TGCGCCAGCAGCCCCGGACTAGCGGGAGCCCCAAACCCCTACAATGAGCAGTTCTTC.

This chain connects TRBV19 to TRBJ1-2, with 11 bases fitting TRBD1. This CDR3 has 17 residues. After removal of 3 bases from V and 8 bases from J, the junction contained 14 bases not matched to a gene. In germline, CDR1 is LNHDA, CDR2 SQIVND (reference sequence). CDR3 loop: CASSMFLGQGVKEGYTF. The DNA of the CDR3 is TGTGCCAGTAGTATGTTCTTGGGACAGGGGGTAAAGGAAGGCTACACCTTC.

The rearrangement uses TRBV4-3 and TRBJ1-1; 10 bases fit TRBD1. Germline trimming cut 5 bases from V and 0 bases from J; bases unmatched to any gene: 3. Germline V CDR1 and CDR2: LGHNA, YSLEER. The CDR3 is made up of 15 amino acids. This chain's CDR3 is CASSEDRGMNTEAFF. DNA for the CDR3: TGCGCCAGCAGCGAGGACAGGGGGATGAACACTGAAGCTTTCTTT.

This clone showed up just a few times. The chain uses TRBV19 and TRBJ1-1; D perhaps matches TRBD1 (5 bases). The CDR3 spans 13 residues. The germline gives CDR1 LNHDA, CDR2 SQIVND (reference sequence). V shed 6 bases and J shed 9 bases, with 17 bases lying between them. The CDR3 is CASSTNTGLQAFF. CDR3 DNA sequence: TGTGCCAGTAGCACTAATACGGGACTGCAAGCTTTCTTT. Supplemented by reference TRBV19 and TRBJ1-1, the full variable domain reads DGGITQSPKYLFRKEGQNVTLSCEQNLNHDAMYWYRQDPGQGLRLIYYSQIVNDFQKGDIAEGYSVSREKKESFPLTVTSAQKNPTAFYLCASSTNTGLQAFFGQGTRLTVV.

This chain uses TRBV6-1 with TRBJ1-2; 9 nucleotides align to TRBD1. The CDR3 is 14 amino acids. V was clipped by 3 bases and J by 6 bases; unmatched bases: 5. In germline, CDR1 is MNHNS, CDR2 SASEGT. CDR3 residues: CASSEPRDRDGYTF. The CDR3 nucleotides read TGTGCCAGCAGTGAGCCCCGGGACAGGGATGGCTACACCTTC.

J is TRBJ1-1 and V is TRBV28; D uncertain. Between the trimmed V and J ends, which lost 3 bases and 10 bases, there was a span of 12 bases. Germline V gene lookup returns CDR1 MDHEN and CDR2 SYDVKM. The CDR3 is 12 amino acids. The CDR3 sequence: CASSFPQTIAFF. CDR3 DNA sequence: TGTGCCAGCAGTTTTCCGCAGACTATAGCTTTCTTT.

This sequence joins TRBV18 and TRBJ2-7; D is perhaps TRBD1 (6 bases). Looked up from germline, CDR1 is KGHSH and CDR2 is LQKENI. The CDR3 is 12 residues long. V was cut by 6 bases and J by 13 bases, with 19 bases left in between. The CDR3 DNA follows: TGTGCCAGCTCTCCTTCTACAGGGTTTGGTTACTTC. It encodes CASSPSTGFGYF.

The chain joins TRBV5-1 to TRBJ2-1, with 9 bases matching TRBD2. Germline assignment: CDR1 SGHRS and CDR2 YFSETQ. This CDR3 comprises 18 residues. With V trimmed by 1 base and J by 7 bases, 15 bases remained unmatched. The CDR3 DNA reads TGCGCCAGCAGCTTGATCAGCGGGGGGTTGGCGGGCGAAAATGAGCAGTTCTTC. Translated, it gives CASSLISGGLAGENEQFF.

The V call is TRBV4-1, the J call TRBJ2-7; 9 bases agree with TRBD1. The germline V gene has CDR1 MGHRA and CDR2 YSYEKL. V dropped 2 bases and J dropped 4; count of bases not matched to a gene: 9. This CDR3 has 16 amino acids. This CDR3 is CASSQSPGQGAYEQYF. The CDR3, as DNA: TGCGCCAGCAGCCAATCGCCGGGACAGGGAGCTTACGAGCAGTACTTC.

This chain joins TRBV4-1 and TRBJ1-1; D gene ambiguous. V was clipped by 5 bases and J by 2 bases, with 24 bases between them. CDR3 length equals 18 residues. Per germline, CDR1 MGHRA and CDR2 YSYEKL. The CDR3 is CASSAKRSGRLTNTEAFF. The CDR3 DNA follows: TGCGCCAGCAGCGCAAAACGGTCGGGAAGACTGACTAACACTGAAGCTTTCTTT.

This clone was seen more than once but under ten times. CDR3 loop: CASSTTAFSYNEQFF. Here the CDR3 DNA reads TGTGCCAGCAGTACGACAGCGTTCTCCTACAATGAGCAGTTCTTC. This sequence joins TRBV28 and TRBJ2-1, with D perhaps TRBD1 (5 bases). This CDR3 spans 15 amino acids. Trimming stripped 5 bases from V and 0 bases from J, with 11 bases between. The germline CDR1 and CDR2 sequences are MDHEN and SYDVKM.

This chain uses TRBV7-9 with TRBJ1-2, with 7 bases identical to TRBD1. This CDR3 is 15 amino acids long. J gave up 2 bases and V 6 bases, and 9 bases lay outside the gene matches. The germline gives CDR1 SEHNR, CDR2 FQNEAQ (reference sequence). DNA of the CDR3: TGTGCCAGCAGTCTCAGGGGGACTTGGAACTATGGCTACACCTTC. It is translated as CASSLRGTWNYGYTF.

The V gene is TRBV7-9, the J gene TRBJ1-2, with D hard to call. Germline V gene lookup returns CDR1 SEHNR and CDR2 FQNEAQ (reference sequence). V lost 5 bases and J 8 bases, leaving 15 bases between the germline ends. The length of the CDR3 is 13 residues. DNA of the CDR3: TGTGCCAGCAGCACTGTTGGACTGGAAGGCTACACCTTC. It translates to CASSTVGLEGYTF.

This rearrangement joins TRBV7-3 to TRBJ2-3; perhaps TRBD2 as D (5 bases). This CDR3 comprises 17 residues. The V end was cut by 3 bases, the J end by 1 base, with 17 bases between. Germline loops: CDR1 SGHTA, CDR2 FQGTGA. CDR3 amino acids: CASSLSLSSLGTDTQYF. The DNA of the CDR3 is TGTGCCAGCAGCTTGAGTCTGTCTAGCCTCGGCACAGATACGCAGTATTTT.

This sequence joins TRBV6-1 and TRBJ2-3, with 12 bases fitting TRBD1. CDR1 and CDR2 (germline): MNHNS, SASEGT. V shed 2 bases, J shed 5 bases, and the junction held 5 bases outside the gene matches. The CDR3 is made up of 16 amino acids. The CDR3 DNA reads as TGTGCCAGCAGTGAAACTGGGACAGGGGGCATAGATACGCAGTATTTT. Translating it yields CASSETGTGGIDTQYF.

V is TRBV5-5 and J is TRBJ2-5; D is unclear. This CDR3 is 16 amino acids long. Trimming left V 1 base short and J 5 bases short, with 18 bases between. CDR1 is SGHKS and CDR2 is YYEKEE in the germline V gene (reference sequence). CDR3 bases: TGTGCCAGCAGCTTGCTGGTAGCTAGATCAGATGAGACCCAGTACTTC. Residues: CASSLLVARSDETQYF. The full variable domain, completed using reference TRBV5-5 and TRBJ2-5, is DAGVTQSPTHLIKTRGQQVTLRCSPISGHKSVSWYQQVLGQGPQFIFQYYEKEERGRGNFPDRFSARQFPNYSSELNVNALLLGDSALYLCASSLLVARSDETQYFGPGTRLLVL.

The rearrangement uses TRBV7-2 and TRBJ2-1; 12 nucleotides align to TRBD2. Germline V gene data show CDR1 as SGHTA and CDR2 as FQGNSA. The CDR3 sequence is 16 residues long. V lost 1 base and J lost 6; bases outside the gene matches: 4. This chain's CDR3 is CASSLGRLAGANEQFF. The DNA for the CDR3 is TGTGCCAGCAGCTTAGGCCGACTAGCGGGAGCCAATGAGCAGTTCTTC. Using reference TRBV7-2 and TRBJ2-1 for the parts outside the CDR3, the full variable domain is GAGVSQSPSNKVTEKGKDVELRCDPISGHTALYWYRQSLGQGLEFLIYFQGNSAPDKSGLPSDRFSAERTGGSVSTLTIQRTQQEDSAVYLCASSLGRLAGANEQFFGPGTRLTVL.